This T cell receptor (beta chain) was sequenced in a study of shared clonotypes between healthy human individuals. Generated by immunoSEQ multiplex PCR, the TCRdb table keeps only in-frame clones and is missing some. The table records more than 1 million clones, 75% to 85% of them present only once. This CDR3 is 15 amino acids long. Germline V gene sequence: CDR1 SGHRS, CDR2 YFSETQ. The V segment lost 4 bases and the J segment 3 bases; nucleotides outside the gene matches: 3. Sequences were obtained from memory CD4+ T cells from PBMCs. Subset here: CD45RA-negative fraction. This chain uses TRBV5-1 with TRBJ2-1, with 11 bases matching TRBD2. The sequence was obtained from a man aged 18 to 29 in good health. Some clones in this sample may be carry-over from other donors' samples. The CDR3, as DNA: TGCGCCAGCAGCGCGGGACTAGCGGACTACAATGAGCAGTTCTTC. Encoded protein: CASSAGLADYNEQFF. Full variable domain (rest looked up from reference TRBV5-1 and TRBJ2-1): KAGVTQTPRYLIKTRGQQVTLSCSPISGHRSVSWYQQTPGQGLQFLFEYFSETQRNKGNFPGRFSGRQFSNSRSEMNVSTLELGDSALYLCASSAGLADYNEQFFGPGTRLTVL.